Each of the 8 T cell receptor beta chains below was sequenced from the same sample in a study of graft-versus-host responses after intestinal transplantation. The protocol was immunoSEQ multiplex PCR, while the TCRdb copy is restricted to in-frame clones and leaves out a portion. The sample includes around 69,000 clones, around 87% of them seen just once. The antigens of these receptors remain unknown. The sequences come from unstimulated CD8+ T cells sorted from spleen or lymph node cells, collected before transplant. All receptors derive from a human donor who was the organ donor for an intestinal transplant.

The chain joins TRBV7-6 to TRBJ1-6, with D uncertain. The CDR3 is 16 amino acids. Germline V gene lookup returns CDR1 SGHVS and CDR2 FNYEAQ. V lost 5 bases, J lost 0 bases, and 11 bases lay in between. As DNA, the CDR3 is TGTGCCAGCAGCCCAAAGCCGAGCTCCTATAATTCACCCCTCCACTTT. Translating it yields CASSPKPSSYNSPLHF. The full variable domain, with the rest looked up from reference TRBV7-6 and TRBJ1-6, is GAGVSQSPRYKVTKRGQDVALRCDPISGHVSLYWYRQALGQGPEFLTYFNYEAQQDKSGLPNDRFSAERPEGSISTLTIQRTEQRDSAMYRCASSPKPSSYNSPLHFGNGTRLTVT.

The chain joins TRBV27 to TRBJ1-1, with 7 bases lining up with TRBD1. Per germline, CDR1 MNHEY and CDR2 SMNVEV (reference sequence). CDR3 size: 11 residues. J lost 8 bases, V lost 7 bases, and 4 bases had no gene match. The CDR3 loop reads CASTSGGEAFF. Here the CDR3 DNA reads TGTGCCAGCACCTCAGGGGGAGAAGCTTTCTTT.

This clone is a singleton in its sample. The V and J genes are TRBV5-4 and TRBJ1-1; 7 bases line up with TRBD1. The trim removed 4 bases at V and 2 bases at J, leaving 5 bases unmatched. The CDR3 runs 14 residues. The germline gives CDR1 SGHNT, CDR2 YYREEE (reference sequence). Here the CDR3 reads CASSRGQANTEAFF. CDR3 in DNA: TGTGCCAGCAGCAGAGGACAGGCAAACACTGAAGCTTTCTTT.

This chain uses TRBV10-3 with TRBJ1-2; D gene uncertain. CDR3 length: 13 residues. V gave up 2 bases and J gave up 8 bases, with 12 bases separating them. Germline CDR1 ENHRY, CDR2 SYGVKD. In DNA form, the CDR3 reads TGTGCCATCAGTGAGGTGGGCAATGAGGGCTACACCTTC. The encoded protein is CAISEVGNEGYTF.

The chain carries TRBV7-3 and TRBJ2-3; perhaps TRBD2 as D (5 bases). Trimming shortened V by 0 bases and J by 0 bases, and 7 bases separated the two germline ends. The CDR3 has 15 residues. In germline, CDR1 is SGHTA, CDR2 FQGTGA. The CDR3 DNA sequence: TGTGCCAGCAGCTTAACGACGGGGAGCACAGATACGCAGTATTTT. Translation: CASSLTTGSTDTQYF. Full variable domain (remainder filled in from reference TRBV7-3 and TRBJ2-3): GAGVSQTPSNKVTEKGKYVELRCDPISGHTALYWYRQSLGQGPEFLIYFQGTGAADDSGLPNDRFFAVRPEGSVSTLKIQRTERGDSAVYLCASSLTTGSTDTQYFGPGTRLTVL.

The rearrangement links TRBV4-1 to TRBJ1-5, with TRBD1 identical over 7 bases. The V gene end was trimmed by 3 bases and the J gene end by 4 bases; junction bases not matched to a gene: 3. The CDR3 runs to 14 residues. Germline-derived CDR1 and CDR2 are MGHRA and YSYEKL. The CDR3 is CASSQTGLNQPQHF. The CDR3 DNA reads TGCGCCAGCAGCCAGACAGGGTTGAATCAGCCCCAGCATTTT.

This chain connects TRBV27 to TRBJ2-1, with D tentatively TRBD1 (6 bases). This CDR3 has 16 amino acids. V lost 5 bases and J 4 bases, leaving 18 bases between the germline ends. Germline V gene sequence: CDR1 MNHEY, CDR2 SMNVEV (reference sequence). The CDR3 DNA follows: TGTGCCAGCAGTACCCGGGACACCAGCCTTTACAATGAGCAGTTCTTC. Its protein is CASSTRDTSLYNEQFF.

The rearrangement joins TRBV11-1 to TRBJ1-2; 7 bases agree with TRBD1. Germline CDR1 SGHAT, CDR2 FQDESV (reference sequence). Trimming at V came to 5 bases and at J to 5 bases, leaving 8 bases not matched to a gene. The CDR3 has 14 residues. The CDR3 sequence is CASSNSGQSYGYTF. The CDR3 coding sequence is TGTGCCAGCAGCAACTCGGGACAGAGTTATGGCTACACCTTC. The full variable domain, its missing parts supplied by reference TRBV11-1 and TRBJ1-2, is EAEVAQSPRYKITEKSQAVAFWCDPISGHATLYWYRQILGQGPELLVQFQDESVVDDSQLPKDRFSAERLKGVDSTLKIQPAELGDSAMYLCASSNSGQSYGYTFGSGTRLTVV.